This is a list of T cell receptor beta chains from one sample in a study of blood T cells in healthy people across ages. TCRdb independently ran MiXCR on the 5' RACE reads; one entry per CDR3 protein. Of about a million distinct CDR3 sequences in the sample, roughly 50% were seen once. Sequencing used blood. These TCRs come from a man in his thirties or forties in good health. The CDR3 runs from the conserved cysteine through the conserved F or W. The order of the fields is V gene, D gene, clone size, CDR3 protein. A D gene is named only where the DNA matches it firmly. Expanded clones get a size class; other rows say once, few or many, or leave the size out.

V gene: TRBV5-1; D gene: NA; clone size: NA; CDR3 protein: CASSLKWQGGGGNAEAFF
V gene: TRBV20-1; D gene: NA; clone size: NA; CDR3 protein: CSAPGEGRDTQYF
V gene: TRBV28; D gene: NA; clone size: NA; CDR3 protein: CASTVMSPPEAFF
V gene: TRBV20-1; D gene: NA; clone size: many; CDR3 protein: CSARDVKREYEQYF
V gene: TRBV6-5; D gene: NA; clone size: few; CDR3 protein: CASSRTDFYGYTF
V gene: TRBV14; D gene: NA; clone size: NA; CDR3 protein: CASSQAWETQYF
V gene: TRBV20-1; D gene: TRBD2; clone size: NA; CDR3 protein: CSVRVAGDRNEQFF
V gene: TRBV10-3; D gene: TRBD1; clone size: few; CDR3 protein: CAISDSATGTAGELFF
V gene: TRBV6-5; D gene: TRBD2; clone size: once; CDR3 protein: CASTGSGGYQETQYF
V gene: TRBV9; D gene: TRBD2; clone size: few; CDR3 protein: CASSVGGGTIYEQYF
V gene: TRBV5-1; D gene: NA; clone size: NA; CDR3 protein: CASSLELGTYEQYF
V gene: TRBV29-1; D gene: NA; clone size: NA; CDR3 protein: CSIRDGIYNEQFF
V gene: TRBV7-2; D gene: TRBD1; clone size: few; CDR3 protein: CASSPRQGAADGYTF
V gene: TRBV4-2; D gene: TRBD2; clone size: few; CDR3 protein: CASSQDVLAGGFKTQYF
V gene: TRBV28; D gene: NA; clone size: NA; CDR3 protein: CASSLSLGGTISEQFF
V gene: TRBV4-3; D gene: TRBD2; clone size: NA; CDR3 protein: CASSQDSSSGAPGNEQFF
V gene: TRBV4-3; D gene: NA; clone size: NA; CDR3 protein: CANLGQSDYGYTF
V gene: TRBV6-2/TRBV6-3; D gene: TRBD2; clone size: NA; CDR3 protein: CASRQRDSYNEQFF
V gene: TRBV30; D gene: NA; clone size: NA; CDR3 protein: CAGSNSWEQYF
V gene: TRBV20-1; D gene: TRBD2; clone size: NA; CDR3 protein: CSARPTSGIQETQYF
V gene: TRBV24-1; D gene: TRBD2; clone size: NA; CDR3 protein: CATSDSRLASGEQYF
V gene: TRBV20-1; D gene: NA; clone size: NA; CDR3 protein: CSAYRGGGNTEAFF
V gene: TRBV5-1; D gene: TRBD1; clone size: NA; CDR3 protein: CASSLARQGSTDTQYF
V gene: TRBV2; D gene: NA; clone size: few; CDR3 protein: CASSGAGSTKFYGYTF
V gene: TRBV20-1; D gene: NA; clone size: NA; CDR3 protein: CSAVNIVGDFEAFF
V gene: TRBV7-2; D gene: TRBD1; clone size: NA; CDR3 protein: CASSLANGAGGRSKNIQYF
V gene: TRBV2; D gene: NA; clone size: NA; CDR3 protein: CASKDGGNQPQHF
V gene: TRBV18; D gene: NA; clone size: once; CDR3 protein: CASSPPSAQNTEAFF
V gene: TRBV12-3/TRBV12-4; D gene: TRBD2; clone size: NA; CDR3 protein: CASSFAGGPWNEQFF
V gene: TRBV7-9; D gene: NA; clone size: NA; CDR3 protein: CASSLGLRNGQFF
V gene: TRBV7-8; D gene: TRBD1; clone size: NA; CDR3 protein: CASSYKMRGPNPFF
V gene: TRBV12-3/TRBV12-4; D gene: TRBD1; clone size: many; CDR3 protein: CASSPGQGGNQPQHF
V gene: TRBV19; D gene: NA; clone size: few; CDR3 protein: CASSFGGFNQETQYF
V gene: TRBV25-1; D gene: NA; clone size: few; CDR3 protein: CASSADPSTDTQYF
V gene: TRBV27; D gene: NA; clone size: NA; CDR3 protein: CASSSSFRGAEDNEQFF
V gene: TRBV6-2/TRBV6-3; D gene: NA; clone size: few; CDR3 protein: CASSYLRGRNNEQFF